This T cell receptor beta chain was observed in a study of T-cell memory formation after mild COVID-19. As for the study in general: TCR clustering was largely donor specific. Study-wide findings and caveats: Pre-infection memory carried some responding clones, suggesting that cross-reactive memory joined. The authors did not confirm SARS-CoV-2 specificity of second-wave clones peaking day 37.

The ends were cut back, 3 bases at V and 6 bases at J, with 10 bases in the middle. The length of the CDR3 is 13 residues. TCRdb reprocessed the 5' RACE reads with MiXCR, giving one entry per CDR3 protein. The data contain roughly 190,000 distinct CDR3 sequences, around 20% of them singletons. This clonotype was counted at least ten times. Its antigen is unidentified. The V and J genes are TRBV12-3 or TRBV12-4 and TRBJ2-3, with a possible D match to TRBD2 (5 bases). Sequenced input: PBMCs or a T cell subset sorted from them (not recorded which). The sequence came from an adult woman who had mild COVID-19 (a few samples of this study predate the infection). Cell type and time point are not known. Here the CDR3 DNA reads TGTGCCAGCAGTTTCGGGGTAGGGGATACGCAGTATTTT. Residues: CASSFGVGDTQYF.